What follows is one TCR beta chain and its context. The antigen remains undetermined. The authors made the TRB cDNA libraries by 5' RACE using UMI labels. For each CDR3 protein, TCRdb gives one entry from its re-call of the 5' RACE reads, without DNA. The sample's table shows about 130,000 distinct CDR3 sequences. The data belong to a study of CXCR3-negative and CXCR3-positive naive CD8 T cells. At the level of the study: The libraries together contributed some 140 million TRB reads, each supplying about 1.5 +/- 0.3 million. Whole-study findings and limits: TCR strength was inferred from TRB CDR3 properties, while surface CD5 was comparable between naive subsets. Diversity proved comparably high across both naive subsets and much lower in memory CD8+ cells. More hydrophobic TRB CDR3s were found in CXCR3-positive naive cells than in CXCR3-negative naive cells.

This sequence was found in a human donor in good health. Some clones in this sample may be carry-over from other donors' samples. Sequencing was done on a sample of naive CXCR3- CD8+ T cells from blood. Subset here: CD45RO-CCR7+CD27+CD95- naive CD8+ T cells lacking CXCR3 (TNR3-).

The CDR3 region is CSAKGEGPSPYEKYF. The chain combines TRBV20-1 with TRBJ2-7; TCRdb outputs TRBD2, but without DNA this stays unchecked. The CDR3 contains 15 residues. Germline lookup yields CDR1 DFQATT and CDR2 SNEGSKA (reference sequence).